This T cell receptor beta chain derives from a study of T-cell memory formation after mild COVID-19 (dated by TCRdb to about 2021). Regarding the complete study: TCR sequence clusters from the two donors were found to be largely donor specific. In a couple of donors, T-cell clones that expanded and contracted after mild COVID-19 were followed by sequencing TCRalpha and TCRbeta repertoires longitudinally. The cohort comprised two young, previously healthy adult volunteers, one female and one male. The paper's findings and limits, for the study overall: Contracting CD4+ clones appeared mostly in the CM and EM memory subsets, whereas CD8+ clones were enriched in EMRA. Only a couple of mild cases were covered by the study, and larger cohorts that include severe cases with pre-infection samples were considered necessary. The detection of some responding clones in pre-infection memory suggests that pre-existing cross-reactive memory T cells joined the SARS-CoV-2 response. SARS-CoV-2 specificity was not confirmed for the second-wave clones peaking on day 37. Clones contracting from day 15 to 85 had balanced CD4/CD8 phenotypes, while a second wave expanding from day 15 to 37 was biased towards CD4+.

This clonotype was seen only a few times. Its antigen is still unknown. No per-base quality is available; no much larger clone lies one base away. Ficoll-Paque density gradient centrifugation was used to isolate PBMCs. Reading from cysteine to phenylalanine, the CDR3 counts 11 amino acids. Just the 33-base CDR3 DNA is kept, in frame starting at base 1. Taken from the germline V gene (reference sequence), the CDR1 and CDR2 loops are PRHDT and FYEKMQ. Deletion took 3 bases off V and 7 bases off J, with a span of 4 bases between the germline ends. This sample was sequenced with an Illumina NovaSeq 6000. Using 5'RACE with constant-segment primers, TCRalpha and TCRbeta cDNA libraries were constructed, with sample barcodes and unique molecular identifiers added in the process. Trizol reagent was used to extract RNA from every sample. Amplification of the libraries took two PCR steps, and the second step added a second sample barcode plus Illumina TruSeq adapters. The libraries were sequenced on an Illumina NovaSeq using 2 x 150 bp paired-end reads. As for the authors' bioinformatics: The reads were demultiplexed and collapsed into UMI-guided consensus sequences using migec v1.2.7. Using mixcr v2.1.11, UMI consensuses were aligned to TRA and TRB V and J templates and then assembled into clonotypes. Expanded or contracted clonotypes were those called significant by both edgeR and NoisET, with noise models trained on biological replicates. edgeR calls used a false discovery rate-adjusted p below 0.01 and a log2 fold-change threshold of 1. PCA with hierarchical clustering of max-normalized trajectories of the 1000 most abundant clonotypes was used as exploratory dynamics analysis. Each responding clone was given a CD4 or CD8 phenotype based on the CD4+ and CD8+ repertoires, which had been sequenced separately. The raw public reads went through TCRdb reprocessing: fastp at Q25, MiXCR clone calling, in-frame beta chains kept. Merged by CDR3 protein, the rows form single entries marked with the most common genes and DNA. None of the V and J calls come from the authors' own analysis; TCRdb made them. The sample table contains around 90,000 distinct CDR3 sequences; only one count was recorded for about 16% of them. Under 45% of the sample comes from the top ten.

What was sequenced was PBMCs or a T cell subset sorted from them (not recorded which). This TCR was recovered from a young man who had mild COVID-19 (a few samples of this study predate the infection). The sample titles of this study are shuffled in the database, so cell type and time point are left out; the donor was told from shared clones. The chain was built from TRBV13 and TRBJ2-1; the D gene cannot be resolved reliably. CDR3 reads: CASSFDNEQFF. The DNA sequence reads TGTGCCAGCAGCTTCGATAATGAGCAGTTCTTC.